This passage covers 2 T cell receptor beta chains from one sample sequenced in a study of OX40 agonist ivuxolimab in advanced cancers. Repertoires were generated with immunoSEQ multiplex PCR, while TCRdb's copy carries only in-frame clones and drops some. This repertoire shows around 50,000 clones, 65% to 85% found once; its top ten account for about 3.1%. The material sequenced was CD4+ or CD8+ T cells sorted from blood, taken in a trial of the OX40 agonist ivuxolimab. The receptors here all came from an adult with an advanced solid tumor such as melanoma, head and neck, liver or kidney cancer.

The chain combines TRBV30 with TRBJ1-2, with 9 nucleotides matching TRBD1. Germline V gene lookup returns CDR1 GTSNPN and CDR2 SVGIG (reference sequence). The V gene end was trimmed by 4 bases and the J gene end by 13 bases; junction bases not matched to a gene: 19. The CDR3 totals 15 residues. The CDR3 nucleotides read TGTGCCTGGATGAGGGGCCGGGACAGGGCCGTTGGATCCACCTTC. Translating gives CAWMRGRDRAVGSTF. Using reference TRBV30 and TRBJ1-2 for the parts outside the CDR3, the full variable domain is SQTIHQWPATLVQPVGSPLSLECTVEGTSNPNLYWYRQAAGRGLQLLFYSVGIGQISSEVPQNLSASRPQDRQFILSSKKLLLSDSGFYLCAWMRGRDRAVGSTFGSGTRLTVV.

This clone was seen more than once but under ten times. The same CDR3 also results from other DNA sequences found in this sample. The rearrangement links TRBV5-1 to TRBJ2-2; 8 nucleotides agree with TRBD1. The J segment lost 3 bases and the V segment lost 0 bases, leaving 1 base of the junction unmatched. Germline CDR1 and CDR2: SGHRS and YFSETQ. The CDR3 has 15 amino acids. The CDR3 loop reads CASSLEGQDTGELFF. The CDR3 coding sequence is TGCGCCAGCAGCTTGGAGGGACAGGACACCGGGGAGCTGTTTTTT.